The next 17 T cell receptor beta chains were all read from a single sample in a study of T cells in women clearing cervical HPV infection (dated by TCRdb to the late 2010s). The library relied on the immunoSEQ multiplex PCR assay. As stored in TCRdb, this immuneACCESS dataset retains in-frame rearrangements with V and J assigned. A fraction of the clones does not appear; measured against another copy, unresolved V genes explain less than half of the discrepancy, and the remainder lacks a known reason. This sample's records show roughly 20,000 clones. The ten largest clones represent roughly 5% of the sample. Sequenced material: blood buffy coat. The source of these receptors is a woman between 18 and 70 years old with a cervical HPV16 infection that either progressed to CIN3+ or cleared (not recorded which).

CDR3 sequence: CASRPGQAITEAFF. CDR3 DNA, as far as it was read: TGTGCCAGCAGACCAGGACAGGCGATCACTGAA. The chain combines TRBV7-2 with TRBJ1-1, with 7 bases aligning to TRBD1. The read gets to within 3 residues of the CDR3 end, and the germline J gene fills in the rest. The CDR3 runs 14 residues. The germline CDR1 and CDR2 sequences are SGHTA and FQGNSA. V lost 6 bases and J lost 4; bases outside the gene matches: 8. The full variable domain, with the rest looked up from reference TRBV7-2 and TRBJ1-1, is GAGVSQSPSNKVTEKGKDVELRCDPISGHTALYWYRQSLGQGLEFLIYFQGNSAPDKSGLPSDRFSAERTGGSVSTLTIQRTQQEDSAVYLCASRPGQAITEAFFGQGTRLTVV.

As regards this clone: The DNA ends 3 residues before the CDR3 does, and the rest of the CDR3 is filled in from the germline J gene. V gene TRBV4-2 combines with J gene TRBJ2-2, with 10 bases fitting TRBD2. Germline loops: CDR1 LGHNA, CDR2 YNFKEQ. There are 17 residues in the CDR3. The V gene end was trimmed by 4 bases and the J gene end by 0 bases; junction bases not matched to a gene: 5. CDR3 DNA, as far as it was read: TGTGCCAGCAGCCGACTTCTAGCGGGGGCGAACACCGGGGAG. As protein: CASSRLLAGANTGE. The full CDR3 protein reads CASSRLLAGANTGELFF.

As for this clone: The CDR3 is cut off 3 residues early in the read; its end comes from the germline J gene. V is TRBV2 and J is TRBJ1-6, with D perhaps TRBD1 (5 bases). The CDR3 has 13 residues. CDR1 SNHLY and CDR2 FYNNEI come from the germline V gene. The CDR3: CASSEWQEGSLHF. The sequenced part of the CDR3 DNA is TGTGCCAGCAGTGAATGGCAGGAGGGGTCC.

CDR3 bases read: TGTGCCAGCAGCCCTAGCGGGGACACGGATACG. Amino acids: CASSPSGDTDT. The CDR3 as a whole reads CASSPSGDTDTQYF. V and J are TRBV6-2 or TRBV6-3 and TRBJ2-3, with TRBD2 matching 9 bases. The read terminates 3 residues ahead of where the CDR3 ends, so the germline J gene completes it. Trimming removed 6 bases from V and 6 bases from J; junction bases left unmatched: 7. CDR1 MNHEY and CDR2 SVGEGT come from the germline V gene. CDR3 length: 14 residues.

CDR3: CASSLTENYGYTF. The sequenced part of the CDR3 DNA is TGTGCCAGCAGCCTCACAGAGAACTATGGC. The V gene is TRBV7-3, the J gene TRBJ1-2, with D hard to call. From the germline J gene comes the end of the CDR3, since the read stops 3 residues before it. With 5 bases removed from V and 2 bases from J, the gap between germline ends came to 9 bases. Germline CDR1 is SGHTA and CDR2 is FQGTGA. The CDR3 covers 13 residues.

Turning to this clone: The sequence runs out 3 residues before the end of the CDR3; the remainder is reconstructed from the germline J gene. The chain combines TRBV5-4 with TRBJ1-2; 11 bases map to TRBD1. The CDR3 contains 15 residues. J lost 4 bases, V lost 4 bases, and 6 bases had no gene match. Per germline, CDR1 SGHNT and CDR2 YYREEE (reference sequence). Here the CDR3 reads CASSTRDRGTYGYTF. CDR3 DNA, as far as it was read: TGTGCCAGCAGCACCCGGGACAGGGGGACCTATGGC.

On this clone itself: The read ends 3 residues before the CDR3 terminus; that terminus is restored from the germline J gene. V gene TRBV20-1 combines with J gene TRBJ2-2; no clear D gene. The length of the CDR3 is 13 residues. Trimming shortened V by 4 bases and J by 2 bases, and 8 bases separated the two germline ends. Germline V gives CDR1 DFQATT, CDR2 SNEGSKA (reference sequence). The CDR3 protein is CSAKYSNTGELFF. CDR3 bases read: TGCAGTGCTAAGTACAGTAACACCGGGGAG.

With regard to this clone: The CDR3 end falls 3 residues outside the read, so it is completed with the germline J gene. This chain links TRBV11-2 with TRBJ1-1; D not certain. The CDR3 is made up of 12 amino acids. From germline, CDR1 is SGHAT and CDR2 FQNNGV. V was pared by 3 bases and J by 7 bases, with 9 bases between. Incomplete CDR3 DNA: TGTGCCAGCAGCTTGGACTATAATGAA. Its translation: CASSLDYNE. The entire CDR3 protein is CASSLDYNEAFF.

With respect to this clone: The read finishes 3 residues shy of the CDR3 end, and the germline J gene is used to complete it. This chain uses TRBV5-1 with TRBJ2-3, with TRBD2 as a possible D gene (7 bases). Per the germline V gene, CDR1 is SGHRS and CDR2 is YFSETQ. CDR3 length equals 16 residues. The sequenced part of the CDR3 DNA is TGCGCCAGCAGCCGGAGCCCGAGGGGGGGGAAAGAGACG. This translates into CASSRSPRGGKET. The complete CDR3 sequence is CASSRSPRGGKETQYF.

Details on this clone: With the read ending 3 residues before the CDR3 end, the germline J gene is used to fill in that end. This chain uses TRBV6-2 or TRBV6-3 with TRBJ2-1; 8 nucleotides agree with TRBD2. With 0 bases clipped from V and 3 bases from J, the junction kept 4 bases outside the gene matches. Germline V gives CDR1 MNHEY, CDR2 SVGEGT. This CDR3 has 16 amino acids. The CDR3 sequence is CASSYSTGTSYNEQFF. The CDR3 DNA, read in part, is TGTGCCAGCAGTTACTCGACCGGGACTAGCTACAATGAG.

Note on this clone: The read comes to an end 3 residues before the CDR3 does, leaving the germline J gene to fill in the end. The chain joins TRBV6-2 or TRBV6-3 to TRBJ2-3; TRBD2 matches at 9 bases. CDR1 and CDR2 (germline): MNHEY, SVGEGT. V trimming: 2 bases; J trimming: 5 bases; junction bases outside the gene matches: 8. The CDR3 runs to 16 residues. Incomplete CDR3 DNA: TGTGCCAGCAGTTACGGGCGGGGGGGCCTTGGAGATACG. Translating it yields CASSYGRGGLGDT. The entire CDR3 reads CASSYGRGGLGDTQYF.

Details on this clone: From the germline J gene comes the end of the CDR3, since the read stops 3 residues before it. This specimen includes other DNA sequences encoding the same CDR3. The chain recombines TRBV20-1 with TRBJ2-3; 8 bases line up with TRBD2. CDR1 DFQATT and CDR2 SNEGSKA come from the germline V gene (reference sequence). This CDR3 contains 15 residues. With V trimmed by 3 bases and J by 1 base, 6 bases remained unmatched. CDR3 amino acids: CSASISGGGTDTQYF. The CDR3 bases that were read are TGCAGTGCTAGTATAAGCGGGGGAGGCACAGATACG.

About this clone itself: Read coverage stops 3 residues before the CDR3 terminus; the germline J gene supplies the remainder. The chain has TRBV2 and TRBJ1-3; TRBD1 aligns across 7 bases. The germline CDR1 and CDR2 sequences are SNHLY and FYNNEI. The V segment lost 0 bases and the J segment 0 bases; nucleotides outside the gene matches: 5. The CDR3 extends over 17 amino acids. The CDR3 sequence is CASSEASRDSSGNTIYF. The covered CDR3 bases are TGTGCCAGCAGTGAAGCGTCACGGGACAGCTCTGGAAACACC.

About this clone itself: The CDR3 end falls 3 residues outside the read, so it is completed with the germline J gene. The chain recombines TRBV19 with TRBJ1-5; D gene uncertain. Trimming removed 8 bases at V and 4 bases at J, with 15 bases between. CDR3 size: 14 residues. In germline, CDR1 is LNHDA, CDR2 SQIVND (reference sequence). The CDR3 DNA, read in part, is TGTGCCAGTGATACAGTGGGCGGGAATCAGCCC. Protein: CASDTVGGNQP. The whole CDR3 is CASDTVGGNQPQHF. The entire variable domain, with the rest obtained from reference TRBV19 and TRBJ1-5, is as follows: DGGITQSPKYLFRKEGQNVTLSCEQNLNHDAMYWYRQDPGQGLRLIYYSQIVNDFQKGDIAEGYSVSREKKESFPLTVTSAQKNPTAFYLCASDTVGGNQPQHFGDGTRLSIL.

CDR3 loop: CASTPTAGEIYEQYF. Partial CDR3 DNA: TGTGCCAGTACCCCCACGGCAGGGGAGATCTACGAG. This chain connects TRBV19 to TRBJ2-7; D may be TRBD1 (6 bases). The read falls 3 residues short of the CDR3 end, and the missing part is taken from the germline J gene. This CDR3 is 15 amino acids long. Deletions cut 7 bases from V and 3 bases from J, with 19 bases between. Germline values: CDR1 LNHDA, CDR2 SQIVND (reference sequence).

Points on this clone: The read falls 3 residues short of the CDR3 end, and the missing part is taken from the germline J gene. The chain couples TRBV20-1 to TRBJ1-5; D unclear. V was pared by 1 base and J by 5 bases, with 15 bases between. The germline V gene encodes CDR1 DFQATT and CDR2 SNEGSKA (reference sequence). The CDR3 is 15 residues long. The CDR3 bases that were read are TGCAGTGCTAGAGTGGGCAGCCCCACTGATCAGCCC. Translated, it gives CSARVGSPTDQP. The complete CDR3 sequence is CSARVGSPTDQPQHF.

As to this clone: Read data end 3 residues before the CDR3 end; the end is taken from the germline J gene. The chain links TRBV2 to TRBJ2-1; tentative D call: TRBD1 (6 bases). Trimming stripped 7 bases from V and 7 bases from J, with 17 bases between. The CDR3 sequence is 14 residues long. The germline gives CDR1 SNHLY, CDR2 FYNNEI. The sequenced part of the CDR3 DNA is TGTGCCAGCACTCCTGGACAGTGGGGGAATGAG. It translates to CASTPGQWGNE. The whole CDR3 sequence reads CASTPGQWGNEQFF.